Below, one T cell receptor beta chain is given with its context. From germline, CDR1 is LGHNA and CDR2 YSLEER. This CDR3 region has 13 residues. V gave up 1 base and J gave up 9 bases, with 10 bases separating them. TCRdb reprocessed the 5' RACE reads with MiXCR, giving one entry per CDR3 protein. The data contain about 96,000 distinct CDR3 sequences, about 16% of them singletons. This sample is drawn from a study of T cells of healthy individuals. The genes are TRBV4-3 and TRBJ2-1, with a possible D match to TRBD2 (5 bases). The TCR was taken from a human donor in good health. The CDR3 region has the DNA TGCGCCAGCAGCCAAGTTTTCGCGGGTGAGCAGTTCTTC. Its protein product is CASSQVFAGEQFF.